One and the same sample provided the 25 T cell receptor beta chains below, sequenced in a study of T cell repertoires in cytomegalovirus infection. For these receptors, no antigen is known. TCRdb processed the reads anew with MiXCR; each CDR3 protein has one entry. The sample contains roughly 990,000 distinct CDR3 sequences, about 33% of which appear only once. The sample here was cultured CD8+ T cells from PBMCs, taken from culture after CMV antigen stimulation. These receptors were taken from a human donor in good health (CMV status not recorded). Some clones in this sample may be carry-over from other donors' samples.

This clonotype was counted only a few times. V usage is TRBV6-2 or TRBV6-3 and J usage is TRBJ1-1; D unclear. Germline CDR1 reads MNHEY; CDR2 reads SVGEGT. This CDR3 has 14 residues. Trimming took off 2 bases at V and 2 bases at J, with 9 bases between the two ends. CDR3: CASSYTGANTEAFF. The CDR3 coding sequence is TGTGCCAGCAGTTACACGGGAGCTAACACTGAAGCTTTCTTT.

The genes are TRBV24-1 and TRBJ1-2; 9 nucleotides align to TRBD1. The CDR3 is 17 residues long. The germline V gene has CDR1 KGHDR and CDR2 SFDVKD. V lost 2 bases and J lost 4; bases outside the gene matches: 10. The CDR3 DNA follows: TGTGCCACCAGTGATTCCGGGACAGGGATACTCTCCTATGGCTACACCTTC. Residues: CATSDSGTGILSYGYTF.

V usage is TRBV20-1 and J usage is TRBJ2-4; the match to TRBD1 covers 7 bases. This CDR3 region has 17 residues. Trimming cost V 5 bases and J 0 bases; bases outside gene matches: 13. Germline loops: CDR1 DFQATT, CDR2 SNEGSKA (reference sequence). In DNA form, the CDR3 reads TGCAGTGCTCGTCCCGGGACAGTCGCTTTAGCCAAAAACATTCAGTACTTC. Encoded protein: CSARPGTVALAKNIQYF.

The chain combines TRBV7-4 with TRBJ1-2; D ambiguous. V lost 7 bases to trimming and J lost 4 bases, with 16 bases between them. The CDR3 has 14 amino acids. Germline-derived CDR1 and CDR2 are SGHVT and SQSDAQ. This chain's CDR3 is CASTQLAESYGYTF. The CDR3 DNA reads as TGTGCCAGCACCCAACTTGCCGAGTCCTATGGCTACACCTTC.

Only a few counts were recorded for this clonotype. CDR3 nucleotide sequence: TGTGCCAGCAGAGGGGACATTTCCTACGAGCAGTACGTC. This encodes CASRGDISYEQYV. This chain links TRBV6-6 with TRBJ2-7; tentative D call: TRBD1 (6 bases). The V gene's germline CDR1 is MNHNY and CDR2 SVGAGI (reference sequence). The V end was cut by 6 bases, the J end by 1 base, with 10 bases between. The CDR3 covers 13 residues.

Only a few counts were recorded for this clonotype. Compared with germline, one end of the junction differs, possibly owing to a read error. The chain is built from TRBV15 and TRBJ2-3; D is uncertain. Germline V gene data show CDR1 as LNHNV and CDR2 as YYDKDF (reference sequence). CDR3 size: 13 residues. CDR3 coding DNA: TGTGCCACCAGCGGAGAGGTGGGGGATACGCAGTATTTT. Translating it yields CATSGEVGDTQYF.

The rearrangement links TRBV6-2 or TRBV6-3 to TRBJ2-1; 7 bases map to TRBD2. The trim removed 4 bases at V and 5 bases at J, leaving 5 bases unmatched. Germline CDR1 and CDR2: MNHEY and SVGEGT. CDR3 length: 14 residues. CDR3 in DNA: TGTGCCAGCAGTTCACTAGCGCCTGACAATGAGCAGTTCTTC. It codes for CASSSLAPDNEQFF.

This chain uses TRBV7-2 with TRBJ1-3; D remains unclear. The CDR3 contains 13 residues. The germline V and J ends were trimmed by 0 bases and 4 bases, with 4 bases remaining between them. CDR1 is SGHTA, CDR2 FQGNSA, per germline. The CDR3 bases are TGTGCCAGCAGCTTAGCAGGGGGAAACACCATATATTTT. This gives the protein CASSLAGGNTIYF. Looking up the rest from reference TRBV7-2 and TRBJ1-3 gives the full variable domain: GAGVSQSPSNKVTEKGKDVELRCDPISGHTALYWYRQSLGQGLEFLIYFQGNSAPDKSGLPSDRFSAERTGGSVSTLTIQRTQQEDSAVYLCASSLAGGNTIYFGEGSWLTVV.

The chain employs TRBV6-5 and TRBJ2-3, with D tentatively TRBD2 (5 bases). Germline V gene lookup returns CDR1 MNHEY and CDR2 SVGAGI. CDR3 length equals 15 residues. V gave up 2 bases and J gave up 0 bases, with 9 bases separating them. The CDR3 sequence is CASSYIGGSTDTQYF. Here the CDR3 DNA reads TGTGCCAGCAGTTACATAGGCGGGAGCACAGATACGCAGTATTTT.

The chain combines TRBV7-9 with TRBJ1-4; 9 bases map to TRBD1. There are 16 residues in the CDR3. Germline CDR1 SEHNR, CDR2 FQNEAQ (reference sequence). The ends lost 5 bases at V and 8 bases at J; junction bases unmatched: 12. The CDR3 DNA is TGTGCCAGCAGCCCAGCCCGGGACAGGGTGGGGGAAAAACTGTTTTTT. This codes for CASSPARDRVGEKLFF.

As concerns this clonotype: The junction departs from the called germline gene at one end, perhaps through a read error. The chain joins TRBV12-3 or TRBV12-4 to TRBJ1-1; D gene ambiguous. This CDR3 is built from 14 residues. The CDR3 reads CANSISYMNTEAFF. DNA for the CDR3: TGTGCCAACAGTATCAGTTACATGAACACTGAAGCTTTCTTT.

The chain joins TRBV6-1 to TRBJ2-5, with D perhaps TRBD2 (5 bases). The germline gives CDR1 MNHNS, CDR2 SASEGT. V lost 8 bases and J lost 7, with 20 bases in between. This CDR3 has 14 residues. The CDR3 reads CASPTETTLVTQYF. The CDR3 DNA reads as TGTGCCAGCCCAACGGAGACTACACTGGTGACCCAGTACTTC.

The chain joins TRBV5-5 to TRBJ1-1; D gene uncertain. V gave up 6 bases and J gave up 5 bases, with 8 bases separating them. This CDR3 is 11 amino acids long. Germline lookup yields CDR1 SGHKS and CDR2 YYEKEE (reference sequence). The CDR3 coding sequence is TGTGCCAGCACCGAGTATACTGAAGCTTTCTTT. The encoded protein is CASTEYTEAFF.

This clonotype was seen only a few times. The V gene is TRBV6-5, the J gene TRBJ2-1; perhaps TRBD2 as D (5 bases). V was cut by 5 bases and J by 3 bases, with 11 bases left in between. Germline values: CDR1 MNHEY, CDR2 SVGAGI. The CDR3 consists of 14 residues. The CDR3 region has the DNA TGTGCCAGCAGTCTACTAGGGCTCTACAATGAGCAGTTCTTC. Translating it yields CASSLLGLYNEQFF.

In the case of this clonotype: One junction end does not reproduce the germline sequence, and a read error may be involved. The chain uses TRBV11-3 and TRBJ2-3; 9 bases are a match to TRBD2. Germline-derived CDR1 and CDR2 are SGHNT and YENEEA. The CDR3 has 18 amino acids. CDR3 residues: CANSESWRGGAGTDTQYF. CDR3 nucleotide sequence: TGTGCCAACAGCGAATCTTGGCGCGGGGGGGCCGGCACAGATACGCAGTATTTT.

The rearrangement links TRBV15 to TRBJ2-7, with 9 bases matching TRBD1. Germline trimming cut 0 bases from V and 5 bases from J; bases unmatched to any gene: 5. Germline loops: CDR1 LNHNV, CDR2 YYDKDF (reference sequence). The length of the CDR3 is 15 residues. CDR3 in DNA: TGTGCCACCAGCAGAGAGGGACAGGGTCTCGACGAGCAGTACTTC. The encoded protein is CATSREGQGLDEQYF.

This clonotype appeared a few times. This sequence joins TRBV24-1 and TRBJ2-1; unclear D gene. The CDR3 runs to 17 residues. Per germline, CDR1 KGHDR and CDR2 SFDVKD. V was cut by 0 bases and J by 3 bases, with 14 bases left in between. The CDR3 DNA is TGTGCCACCAGTGATTTGGGCCCCTGGCAGAGCTACAATGAGCAGTTCTTC. Protein sequence: CATSDLGPWQSYNEQFF.

The chain employs TRBV4-1 and TRBJ2-1, with D possibly matching TRBD2 (5 bases). The CDR3 totals 15 residues. The V gene lost 3 bases and the J gene lost 7 bases, with 16 bases spanning the gap. CDR1 and CDR2 (germline): MGHRA, YSYEKL. CDR3 nucleotides: TGCGCCAGCAGCCACACCCAATTGGGCGGGAATGAGCAGTTCTTC. Translation gives CASSHTQLGGNEQFF.

This chain connects TRBV19 to TRBJ1-1; TRBD1 might be the D (6 bases). Per germline, CDR1 LNHDA and CDR2 SQIVND (reference sequence). Trimming took 3 bases from V and 5 from J, leaving 16 bases between them. CDR3 length: 15 residues. The CDR3 reads CASSIRVGGGTEAFF. CDR3 nucleotide sequence: TGTGCCAGTAGTATTCGAGTAGGGGGGGGGACTGAAGCTTTCTTT.

This chain links TRBV29-1 with TRBJ2-1, with TRBD2 matching 13 bases. The CDR3 totals 18 residues. Germline V gene lookup returns CDR1 SQVTM and CDR2 ANQGSEA. V dropped 5 bases and J dropped 0; count of bases not matched to a gene: 10. DNA of the CDR3: TGCAGCGTTACCCCAGGACTAGCGGGGGAGAGCTCCTACAATGAGCAGTTCTTC. It specifies CSVTPGLAGESSYNEQFF.

As regards this clonotype: A much larger clone differs by one base, so this may be a read error. This rearrangement joins TRBV7-6 to TRBJ2-3, with a possible D match to TRBD2 (6 bases). Looked up from germline, CDR1 is SGHVS and CDR2 is FNYEAQ. The V and J ends lost 2 bases and 1 base respectively, with 13 bases between them. The CDR3 consists of 16 residues. Written as DNA, the CDR3 is TGTGCCAGCAGCTTACTAGTGGGGGGACGCACAGATACGCAGTATTTT. This codes for CASSLLVGGRTDTQYF.

The chain has TRBV7-9 and TRBJ2-7, with D perhaps TRBD2 (6 bases). CDR1 SEHNR and CDR2 FQNEAQ come from the germline V gene (reference sequence). Trimming stripped 5 bases from V and 2 bases from J, with 13 bases between. This CDR3 is built from 14 residues. CDR3 sequence (DNA): TGTGCCAGCAGCCTGAAGTGGGGGGCCTACGAGCAGTACTTC. Encoded protein: CASSLKWGAYEQYF.

A few counts support this clonotype. The gene calls are TRBV6-6 and TRBJ1-4; D perhaps matches TRBD1 (6 bases). V shed 0 bases and J shed 7 bases, with 12 bases lying between them. Looked up from germline, CDR1 is MNHNY and CDR2 is SVGAGI (reference sequence). The CDR3 has 15 residues. CDR3 in amino acids: CASSYSPGAREKLFF. The CDR3 DNA follows: TGTGCCAGCAGTTACTCACCAGGGGCGCGTGAAAAACTGTTTTTT.

The table lists this clonotype with a few counts. The V gene is TRBV2, the J gene TRBJ2-7; 9 bases map to TRBD1. Germline CDR1 and CDR2: SNHLY and FYNNEI. There are 12 residues in the CDR3. Trimming at V came to 11 bases and at J to 2 bases, leaving 4 bases not matched to a gene. The CDR3 protein is CAGGQGTYEQYV. As DNA, the CDR3 is TGTGCCGGGGGACAGGGAACCTACGAGCAGTACGTC.

This clonotype was counted at least ten times. The chain links TRBV7-9 to TRBJ2-7, with D perhaps matching TRBD2 (6 bases). The CDR3 sequence is 18 residues long. The germline V gene has CDR1 SEHNR and CDR2 FQNEAQ (reference sequence). V lost 3 bases and J lost 0, with 21 bases in between. The CDR3 nucleotides are TGTGCCAGCAGCTTTGAACCCGGAGGGACTTTTAGCTCCTACGAGCAGTACTTC. This codes for CASSFEPGGTFSSYEQYF. Using reference TRBV7-9 and TRBJ2-7 for the parts outside the CDR3, the full variable domain is DTGVSQNPRHKITKRGQNVTFRCDPISEHNRLYWYRQTLGQGPEFLTYFQNEAQLEKSRLLSDRFSAERPKGSFSTLEIQRTEQGDSAMYLCASSFEPGGTFSSYEQYFGPGTRLTVT.